The sequence of this T cell receptor (beta chain) was determined in a study of blood T cell repertoires in COVID-19. Turning to the study itself: The origin of the acute and convalescent COVID-19 samples was the United States, Italy and Spain. T cells, B-cell-depleted T cells, or PBMCs supplied cDNA or gDNA.

V lost 0 bases and J lost 5, with 7 bases in between. Germline V gene data show CDR1 as KGHSH and CDR2 as LQKENI. This CDR3 is 13 amino acids long. The protocol was immunoSEQ multiplex PCR, while the TCRdb copy is restricted to in-frame clones and leaves out a portion. The repertoire holds some 350,000 clones, with 85% to 90% as singletons. Material: peripheral blood. The receptor was isolated from a woman in her sixties or seventies with COVID-19, enrolled during active disease. The chain has TRBV18 and TRBJ2-5; D remains ambiguous. The CDR3 nucleotides are TGTGCCAGCTCACCACCGAGCGTGGAGACCCAGTACTTC. Translated, it gives CASSPPSVETQYF.